Listed here is a single T cell receptor (beta chain). The source of the sample is a study of blood T cell repertoires in COVID-19. TCRdb's table, derived via immunoSEQ multiplex PCR, lists solely in-frame clones and lacks some. The data show roughly 140,000 clones, 75% to 90% seen once. V was pared by 6 bases and J by 4 bases, with 5 bases of the junction left unmatched. The CDR3 has 14 amino acids. In germline, CDR1 is SGHAT, CDR2 FQNNGV. The sequence was collected from a woman older than 75 with acute or convalescent COVID-19. Sequencing was done on a sample of peripheral blood. The chain joins TRBV11-2 to TRBJ2-2, with 7 bases matching TRBD1. CDR3 nucleotides: TGTGCCAGCAGACTGGACAGGTTCACCGGGGAGCTGTTTTTT. Protein product: CASRLDRFTGELFF.